This T cell receptor beta chain was retrieved from a study of cytomegalovirus exposure and HLA in healthy donors. In the case of this clone: As yet, its antigen is unknown.

The method was immunoSEQ multiplex PCR; TCRdb's version includes in-frame clones alone and lacks a portion of them. The sample holds 55,000 to 80,000 clones; roughly 95% are singletons and the top ten take around 3.2%. General study findings and limits: The authors enumerated some 170 TCR beta chains as linked to cytomegalovirus.

Trimming left V 7 bases short and J 4 bases short, with 13 bases between. CDR3 length equals 13 residues. Germline values: CDR1 LNHDA, CDR2 SQIVND (reference sequence). Sequences were obtained from PBMCs. The chain combines TRBV19 with TRBJ2-5, with a possible D match to TRBD1 (6 bases). This TCR derives from a man aged 18-30 years in good health and CMV-seronegative. CDR3 amino acids: CASTPGTLETQYF. Here the CDR3 DNA reads TGTGCCAGTACCCCCGGGACACTAGAGACCCAGTACTTC.